Listed below are T cell receptor beta chains from one sample, sequenced in a study of naive and memory T cell subsets. TCRdb analysed the UMI-ligation and nested PCR reads with MiXCR anew, one entry per CDR3 protein. The data hold roughly 150,000 distinct CDR3 sequences, with approximately 22% observed a single time. Specimen: naive CD4+ T cells from blood. These receptor sequences come from a human donor in good health. CDR3s include the opening cysteine and the closing phenylalanine or tryptophan. D genes are given only for firm matches. Not all rows give a size; the values are once, few, many and, for expanded clones, a class.

>TRBV7-2|TRBJ1-4|-|-
CASSLRTENEKLFF
TGTGCCAGCAGCTTAAGGACAGAGAATGAAAAACTGTTTTTT
>TRBV2|TRBJ2-5|-|few
CASSEKTSYGETQYF
TGTGCCAGCAGTGAGAAGACTAGTTATGGAGAGACCCAGTACTTC
>TRBV7-6|TRBJ2-3|TRBD2|-
CASSLAGGPMERAQYF
TGTGCCAGCAGCCTAGCGGGAGGGCCAATGGAGAGGGCGCAGTATTTT
>TRBV6-5|TRBJ2-7|TRBD1|many
CASSYSRDRAGEQYF
TGTGCCAGCAGTTACTCGAGGGACAGGGCCGGCGAGCAGTACTTC
>TRBV7-2|TRBJ1-5|-|few
CASSFRSQPQHF
TGTGCCAGCAGCTTCAGAAGCCAGCCCCAGCATTTT
>TRBV7-3|TRBJ2-1|TRBD2|-
CASSGGGEQFF
TGTGCCAGCAGCGGGGGGGGTGAGCAGTTCTTC
>TRBV27|TRBJ2-7|TRBD2|few
CASSLQRGGIGEQYF
TGTGCCAGCAGTTTACAGAGGGGAGGGATTGGCGAGCAGTACTTC
>TRBV6-6|TRBJ2-7|-|-
CASSYPPRYEQYF
TGTGCCAGCAGTTACCCCCCACGTTACGAGCAGTACTTC
>TRBV5-1|TRBJ2-7|TRBD1|-
CASSLKGQGISYEQYF
TGCGCCAGCAGCTTGAAAGGACAGGGTATCTCCTACGAGCAGTACTTC
>TRBV9|TRBJ2-1|-|many
CASSLGPNSLGNEQFF
TGTGCCAGCAGCCTTGGACCGAATTCTTTAGGCAATGAGCAGTTCTTC
>TRBV28|TRBJ1-2|-|few
CASSFAGPVYGYTF
TGTGCCAGCAGTTTTGCGGGACCCGTCTATGGCTACACCTTC
>TRBV28|TRBJ2-1|TRBD2|many
CASNRKWTSRLMGDEQFF
TGTGCCAGCAACCGAAAGTGGACTAGCAGATTGATGGGGGATGAGCAGTTCTTC
>TRBV20-1|TRBJ2-5|-|-
CSASKAQGREETQYF
TGCAGTGCCTCGAAGGCGCAGGGTCGGGAAGAGACCCAGTACTTC
>TRBV27|TRBJ2-2|-|-
CASSLLSGELFF
TGTGCCAGCAGTTTATTGTCCGGGGAGCTGTTTTTT
>TRBV28|TRBJ2-7|-|-
CASLGHYLEQYF
TGTGCCAGCCTGGGACACTACTTGGAGCAGTACTTC
>TRBV5-1|TRBJ2-3|TRBD2|-
CASSTEGLAEDTQYF
TGCGCCAGCAGCACCGAGGGACTAGCGGAAGATACGCAGTATTTT
>TRBV18|TRBJ1-3|-|few
CASSPSGTSGNTIYF
TGTGCCAGCTCACCCTCCGGGACATCAGGAAACACCATATATTTT
>TRBV2|TRBJ2-3|-|-
CASSLGPTDTQYF
TGTGCCAGTAGTTTAGGCCCCACAGATACGCAGTATTTT
>TRBV11-3|TRBJ2-5|TRBD2|few
CASSPRASGYQETQYF
TGTGCCAGCAGCCCGCGTGCTAGCGGATACCAAGAGACCCAGTACTTC
>TRBV6-5|TRBJ2-5|-|few
CASSLTGPGETQYF
TGTGCCAGCAGTTTAACAGGGCCGGGAGAGACCCAGTACTTC
>TRBV5-1|TRBJ2-7|-|-
CASSPNWGGDEQYF
TGCGCCAGCAGCCCCAACTGGGGTGGAGACGAGCAGTACTTC
>TRBV14|TRBJ2-1|-|-
CASSQRTGIGNFDNEQFF
TGTGCCAGCAGCCAGAGAACGGGAATAGGGAACTTCGACAATGAGCAGTTCTTC
>TRBV19|TRBJ1-5|TRBD1|-
CASSGTGTGNQPQHF
TGTGCCAGTAGTGGAACGGGGACAGGCAATCAGCCCCAGCATTTT
>TRBV7-2|TRBJ2-7|TRBD1|-
CASSLVPGQKYEQYF
TGTGCCAGCAGCCTCGTCCCGGGACAGAAGTACGAGCAGTACTTC
>TRBV7-2|TRBJ2-7|-|-
CASSLIQGIYYEQYF
TGTGCCAGCAGCTTAATCCAGGGAATATACTACGAGCAGTACTTC
>TRBV5-1|TRBJ1-5|-|many
CASSLGEAGNQPQHF
TGCGCCAGCAGCTTGGGGGAAGCGGGCAATCAGCCCCAGCATTTT
>TRBV18|TRBJ1-1|-|many
CASSPGVNTEAFF
TGTGCCAGCTCACCCGGGGTGAACACTGAAGCTTTCTTT
>TRBV27|TRBJ1-1|-|-
CASSFSTNTEAFF
TGTGCCAGCAGTTTCTCCACGAACACTGAAGCTTTCTTT
>TRBV6-5|TRBJ1-5|-|-
CASRSRGSGNQPQHF
TGTGCCAGCAGATCACGAGGCAGCGGCAATCAGCCCCAGCATTTT
>TRBV7-9|TRBJ2-2|TRBD2|few
CASSHRGREGTGELFF
TGTGCCAGCAGCCACCGTGGTAGGGAGGGGACCGGGGAGCTGTTTTTT
>TRBV3-1|TRBJ2-5|-|few
CASSLNAAVTTQYF
TGTGCCAGCAGCCTCAACGCAGCGGTCACGACCCAGTACTTC
>TRBV7-9|TRBJ2-7|-|-
CASSAAGANEQYF
TGTGCCAGCAGCGCCGCGGGGGCAAACGAGCAGTACTTC
>TRBV20-1|TRBJ2-1|TRBD1|few
CSARTGLSSYNEQFF
TGCAGTGCGCGGACAGGTTTAAGCTCCTACAATGAGCAGTTCTTC
>TRBV9|TRBJ2-1|-|few
CASSGGQNNEQFF
TGTGCCAGCAGCGGCGGACAGAACAATGAGCAGTTCTTC
>TRBV20-1|TRBJ1-2|-|-
CSARMLPYGYTF
TGCAGTGCTAGAATGCTACCCTATGGCTACACCTTC
>TRBV3-1|TRBJ2-5|TRBD2|many
CASSQDGGSQETQYF
TGTGCCAGCAGCCAAGACGGGGGGAGCCAAGAGACCCAGTACTTC
>TRBV7-2|TRBJ1-5|-|few
CASSLVPATSWPQHF
TGTGCCAGCAGCTTAGTTCCAGCCACCTCATGGCCCCAGCATTTT
>TRBV6-5|TRBJ2-3|-|-
CASSGEQNTDTQYF
TGTGCCAGCAGTGGGGAACAGAACACAGATACGCAGTATTTT
>TRBV20-1|TRBJ2-3|-|many
CSQPFGSESQYF
-
>TRBV3-1|TRBJ1-4|-|-
CASSQVWEKLFF
TGTGCCAGCAGCCAAGTCTGGGAAAAACTGTTTTTT
>TRBV19|TRBJ2-6|-|-
CASSPISSGANVLTF
TGTGCCAGTAGTCCCATAAGTTCTGGGGCCAACGTCCTGACTTTC
>TRBV20-1|TRBJ1-4|-|few
CSAPTGGGSEKLFF
TGCAGTGCCCCGACGGGGGGTGGTAGTGAAAAACTGTTTTTT
>TRBV7-9|TRBJ1-4|-|few
CASSFGRAINEKLFF
TGTGCCAGCAGCTTCGGCAGGGCCATTAATGAAAAACTGTTTTTT
>TRBV7-8|TRBJ2-1|TRBD2|-
CASSPPPWVASGRGRNEQFF
TGTGCCAGCAGCCCCCCCCCCTGGGTGGCTAGCGGGAGGGGGAGGAATGAGCAGTTCTTC
>TRBV27|TRBJ2-1|-|-
CASSLPTSPYNEQFF
TGTGCCAGCAGTCTACCGACTAGTCCCTACAATGAGCAGTTCTTC
>TRBV24-1|TRBJ2-3|-|many
CATNDGRTDTQYF
TGTGCCACCAACGATGGGAGAACAGATACGCAGTATTTT
>TRBV20-1|TRBJ2-3|-|-
CSASLDTQYF
TGCAGTGCGAGTTTAGATACGCAGTATTTT
>TRBV20-1|TRBJ2-3|TRBD2|-
CSARDAGGKGGTDTQYF
TGCAGTGCTAGAGATGCGGGGGGCAAGGGGGGCACAGATACGCAGTATTTT
>TRBV7-3|TRBJ2-1|TRBD2|-
CASSPTSGSRNEQFF
TGTGCCAGCAGCCCGACTAGCGGGAGTCGCAATGAGCAGTTCTTC